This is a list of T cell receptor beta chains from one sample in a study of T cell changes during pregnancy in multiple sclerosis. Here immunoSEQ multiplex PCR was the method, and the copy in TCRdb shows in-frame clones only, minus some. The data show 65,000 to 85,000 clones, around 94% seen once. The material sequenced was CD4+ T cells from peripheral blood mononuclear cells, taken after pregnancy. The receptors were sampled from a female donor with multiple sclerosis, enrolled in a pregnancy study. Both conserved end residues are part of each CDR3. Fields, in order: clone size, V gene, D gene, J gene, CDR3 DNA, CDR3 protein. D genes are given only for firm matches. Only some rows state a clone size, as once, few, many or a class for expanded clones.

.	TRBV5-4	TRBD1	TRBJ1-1	TGTGCCAGCAGCCCAGGGGGCAACGCTGAAGCTTTCTTT	CASSPGGNAEAFF
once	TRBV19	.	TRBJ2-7	TGTGCCAGCCGTAAGGCGGGATCCACCTACGAGCAGTACTTC	CASRKAGSTYEQYF
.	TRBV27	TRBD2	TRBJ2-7	TGTGCCAGCCACACAAGCGGGAGGCCCTACGAGCAGTACTTC	CASHTSGRPYEQYF
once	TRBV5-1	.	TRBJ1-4	TGCGCCAGCAGCTCGCTCCCAGGGCCAACTAATGAAAAACTGTTTTTT	CASSSLPGPTNEKLFF
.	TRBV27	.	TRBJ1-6	TGTGCCAGCAGTTTAGGCAGGGGATCATCACCCCTCCACTTT	CASSLGRGSSPLHF
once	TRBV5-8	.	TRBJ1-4	TGTGCCAGCAACGAAGGGGAACGGTCCGCTGAAAAACTGTTTTTT	CASNEGERSAEKLFF
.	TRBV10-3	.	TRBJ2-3	TGTGCCAGCAACCTAGCCCGCACAGATACGCAGTATTTT	CASNLARTDTQYF
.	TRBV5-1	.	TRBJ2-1	TGCGCCAGCAGCTTGGGGACTAACAATGAGCAGTTCTTC	CASSLGTNNEQFF
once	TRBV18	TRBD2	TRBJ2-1	TGTGCCAGCTCATCTATAGCGGGAGGGTCGGACAATGAGCAGTTCTTC	CASSSIAGGSDNEQFF
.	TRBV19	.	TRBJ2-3	TGTGCCACATCCGCGCTGCGTCATACGCAGTATTTT	CATSALRHTQYF
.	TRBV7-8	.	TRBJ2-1	TGTGCCAGCAGCTCCCTAGGCAGAGGTGAGCAGTTCTTC	CASSSLGRGEQFF
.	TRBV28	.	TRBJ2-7	TGTGCCAGCAGCTTCCTCGGGTCCGGAGGGCCCTCGAAGCAGTACTTC	CASSFLGSGGPSKQYF
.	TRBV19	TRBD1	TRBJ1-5	TGTGCCAGTAGTATAGGGCAGGGGGACAATCAGCCCCAGCATTTT	CASSIGQGDNQPQHF
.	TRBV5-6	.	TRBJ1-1	TGTGCCAGCAGCTTGGTCGCAGGGGTGAGCACTGAAGCTTTCTTT	CASSLVAGVSTEAFF
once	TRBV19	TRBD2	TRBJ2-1	TGTGCCAGTAGTGGACTAGCGGGAGGAAGTGAGCAGTTCTTC	CASSGLAGGSEQFF
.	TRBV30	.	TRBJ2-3	TGTGCCTGGAGGGAGGGCGGGAATCGAGATACGCAGTATTTT	CAWREGGNRDTQYF
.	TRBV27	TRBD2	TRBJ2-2	TGTGCCAGCAGTTATCCAGCGGGAGTGCCCGGGGAGCTGTTTTTT	CASSYPAGVPGELFF
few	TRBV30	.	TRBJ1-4	TGTGCCTGGAGTCCCGGGGAAATGGGGGGAGTAAAACTGTTTTTT	CAWSPGEMGGVKLFF
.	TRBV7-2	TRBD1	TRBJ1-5	TGTGCCAGCAGCATCAGGACAGGGGACAATCAGCCCCAGCATTTT	CASSIRTGDNQPQHF
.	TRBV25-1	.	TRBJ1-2	TGTGCCAGCAGTGAATATATCGCGGGGGTATCCGGCTACACCTTC	CASSEYIAGVSGYTF
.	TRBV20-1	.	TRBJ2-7	TGCAGTGCTAGTGTCCAAGGAGCTCAGTACTTC	CSASVQGAQYF
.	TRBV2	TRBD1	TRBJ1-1	TGTGCCAGCAGGATCCAGGGGGCCAGGAACACTGAAGCTTTCTTT	CASRIQGARNTEAFF
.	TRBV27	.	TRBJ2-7	TGTGCCAGCATGAGAGGGATTAGCTCCTACGAGCAGTACTTC	CASMRGISSYEQYF
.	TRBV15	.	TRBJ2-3	TGTGCCACCAGCAGAGGCAGCGTAAGTGTGACAGATACGCAGTATTTT	CATSRGSVSVTDTQYF
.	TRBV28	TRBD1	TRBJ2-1	TGCGGGACGGGACAGGAGCCGAGCTCCTACAATGAGCAGTTCTTC	CGTGQEPSSYNEQFF
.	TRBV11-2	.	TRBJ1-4	TGTGCCAGCAGCCCCGGTGCTGAAAAACTGTTTTTT	CASSPGAEKLFF
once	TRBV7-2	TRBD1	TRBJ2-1	TGTGCCAGCAGCTTAGCACTAACCGGGACAGACAATGAGCAGTTCTTC	CASSLALTGTDNEQFF
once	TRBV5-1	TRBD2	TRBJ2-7	TGCGCCAGCAGCTTGGAGGTGCTAGCGGGCCAATCCTACGAGCAGTACTTC	CASSLEVLAGQSYEQYF
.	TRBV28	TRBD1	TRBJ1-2	TGTGCCAGCAGAATACAGGGGGGGAACTATGGCTACACCTTC	CASRIQGGNYGYTF
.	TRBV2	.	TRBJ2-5	TGTGCCAGCAATTCACGCTCTCCCGGAGAGACCCAGTACTTC	CASNSRSPGETQYF
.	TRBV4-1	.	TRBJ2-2	TGCGCCAGCGGGGAAGAAGGACAGAGCACCGGGGAGCTGTTTTTT	CASGEEGQSTGELFF
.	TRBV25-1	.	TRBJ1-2	TGTGCCAGCAGTGAAGGGAGGACTGGCTACACCTTC	CASSEGRTGYTF
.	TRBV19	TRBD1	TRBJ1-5	TGTGCCTCCGGAGACAGGGGGCGGAATCAGCCCCAGCATTTT	CASGDRGRNQPQHF
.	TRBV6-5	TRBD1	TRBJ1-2	TGTGCCAGCAGTTACTCGACAGGGTACTATGGCTACACCTTC	CASSYSTGYYGYTF
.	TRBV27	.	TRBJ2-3	TGTGCCAGCAGTTCTCCCCTCACAGATACGCAGTATTTT	CASSSPLTDTQYF
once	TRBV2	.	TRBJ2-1	TGTGCCAGCACCTCCGACACCTACAATGAGCAGTTCTTC	CASTSDTYNEQFF
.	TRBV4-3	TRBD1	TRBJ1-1	TGCGCCAGCAGCCTTGGGACAGGAGGCATGAACACTGAAGCTTTCTTT	CASSLGTGGMNTEAFF
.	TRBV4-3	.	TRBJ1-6	TGCGCCAGCAGCCAAGGGCCCCGGCGGAATTCACCCCTCCACTTT	CASSQGPRRNSPLHF
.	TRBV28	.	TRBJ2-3	TGTGCCAGCAGTTCCGTGGGGGGTTTCACAGATACGCAGTATTTT	CASSSVGGFTDTQYF
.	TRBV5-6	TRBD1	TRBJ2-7	TGTGCCAGCAGCTGGGGACAGGGCTACGAGCAGTACTTC	CASSWGQGYEQYF
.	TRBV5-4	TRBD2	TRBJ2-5	TGTGCCAGCAGCTCCTCTAGCGGGAGGAGAGGACGAGAGACCCAGTACTTC	CASSSSSGRRGRETQYF
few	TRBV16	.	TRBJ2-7	TGTGCCAGCAGTCTTGAGGCGGTGAGCTCCTACGAGCAGTACTTC	CASSLEAVSSYEQYF
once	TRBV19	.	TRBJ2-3	TGTGCCAGTAGTGCAGGGGCTAGCACAGATACGCAGTATTTT	CASSAGASTDTQYF
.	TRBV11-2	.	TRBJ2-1	TGTGCCAGCAGCCCTAGCGCTCAGGAGCAGTTCTTC	CASSPSAQEQFF
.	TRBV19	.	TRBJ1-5	TGTGCCAGTAGTCCCCAGGACAGATTGAATCAGCCCCAGCATTTT	CASSPQDRLNQPQHF
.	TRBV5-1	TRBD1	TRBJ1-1	TGCGCCAGCAGCTCAACAGGGGGTGACACTGAAGCTTTCTTT	CASSSTGGDTEAFF
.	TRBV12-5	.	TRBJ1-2	TGTGCTAGTGGCGGTGGGGGCTCAGGAAACTATGGCTACACCTTC	CASGGGGSGNYGYTF
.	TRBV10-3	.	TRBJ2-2	TGTGCCACCCGCTACAGGGAAGGAGGCACCGGGGAGCTGTTTTTT	CATRYREGGTGELFF
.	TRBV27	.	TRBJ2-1	TGTGCCAGCAGTTTACGGGAGTCCAATGAGCAGTTCTTC	CASSLRESNEQFF
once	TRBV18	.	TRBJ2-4	TGTGCCAGCTCACCCGGGGAGAGTAACATTCAGTACTTC	CASSPGESNIQYF
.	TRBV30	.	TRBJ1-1	TGTGCCTGGAGTGCCATATTCGGACTGGCGGGCACTGAAGCTTTCTTT	CAWSAIFGLAGTEAFF
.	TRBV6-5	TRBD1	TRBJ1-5	TGTGCCAGCAGCCAGGGGGCGAATCAGCCCCAGCATTTT	CASSQGANQPQHF
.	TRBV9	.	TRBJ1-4	TGTGCCAGCAGCGCCCTGACAAGCACTAATGAAAAACTGTTTTTT	CASSALTSTNEKLFF
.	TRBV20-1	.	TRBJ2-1	TGCAGTGCTAACACTAGGGATGAGCAGTTCTTC	CSANTRDEQFF
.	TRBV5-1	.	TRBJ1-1	TGCGCCAGCAGCACCTCGGGGAACACTGAAGCTTTCTTT	CASSTSGNTEAFF
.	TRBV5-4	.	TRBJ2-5	TGTGCCAGCAGCTTAAGCGGCCAAGAGACCCAGTACTTC	CASSLSGQETQYF
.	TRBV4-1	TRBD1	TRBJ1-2	TGCGCCAGCAGCCAAGAAGGGCCGGGACAGGGCGGCTACACCTTC	CASSQEGPGQGGYTF
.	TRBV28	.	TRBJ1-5	TGTGCCAGCAACCTTGGGGGGGCCCGCAATCAGCCCCAGCATTTT	CASNLGGARNQPQHF